These 5 T cell receptor beta chains were all obtained from the same sample, sequenced in a study of T cells in Graves' hyperthyroidism and ophthalmopathy. The investigators amplified TCR beta CDR3 regions from RNA transcripts. HTBI primers were the set used in a first-round RT-PCR of the TCR CDR3. MiXCR was run by TCRdb on the multiplex PCR reads, yielding one entry per CDR3 protein. In the table there are under 750,000 distinct CDR3 sequences, approximately 18% of which are singletons. The material sequenced was blood. The receptors originated from a woman between 45 and 60 years old with Graves' hyperthyroidism that later progressed to Graves' ophthalmopathy.

At least ten counts were recorded for this clonotype. The chain is built from TRBV7-2 and TRBJ2-7; 7 bases line up with TRBD1. From germline, CDR1 is SGHTA and CDR2 FQGNSA. The J segment lost 1 base and the V segment lost 4 bases, leaving 10 bases of the junction unmatched. This CDR3 comprises 16 residues. The CDR3 DNA reads as TGTGCCAGCAGCTCGGCCGCGGACAGGAGTTCCTACGAGCAGTACTTC. Translation gives CASSSAADRSSYEQYF.

This clonotype was seen just once. The chain has TRBV14 and TRBJ1-4; D is unclear. V lost 3 bases and J lost 0, with 8 bases in between. The CDR3 extends over 15 amino acids. Germline V lookup: CDR1 SGHDN, CDR2 FVKESK. CDR3: CASSQEESTNEKLFF. In DNA, the CDR3 is TGTGCCAGCAGCCAGGAGGAATCAACTAATGAAAAACTGTTTTTT.

This clonotype was seen more than once but under ten times. The J gene is TRBJ2-4, the V gene TRBV6-1; possibly TRBD1 or TRBD2 for D (5 bases each). This CDR3 is built from 21 residues. V was pared by 1 base and J by 0 bases, with 25 bases between. In germline, CDR1 is MNHNS, CDR2 SASEGT. The CDR3 DNA is TGTGCCAGCAGTGAAGGATTCGCTGGGCAGGGTGTCGGGATAGCCAAAAACATTCAGTACTTC. It is translated as CASSEGFAGQGVGIAKNIQYF.

This clonotype showed up many times. J is TRBJ2-7 and V is TRBV11-2; D unresolved. Germline CDR1 is SGHAT and CDR2 is FQNNGV. The CDR3 loop spans 14 amino acids. V lost 4 bases and J lost 1, with 11 bases in between. CDR3 nucleotides: TGTGCCAGCAGCTCCCCCCCCCAATCCTACGAGCAGTACTTC. This gives the protein CASSSPPQSYEQYF.

This clonotype appeared many times. Here the CDR3 DNA reads TGTGCCAGCAGCTCCTCGGGTAGAGGGACCGAGCAGTACTTC. This sequence encodes CASSSSGRGTEQYF. J is TRBJ2-7 and V is TRBV7-3, with D tentatively TRBD1 or TRBD2 (5 bases each). V was clipped by 4 bases and J by 6 bases, with 16 bases between them. CDR1 SGHTA and CDR2 FQGTGA come from the germline V gene. This CDR3 contains 14 residues.